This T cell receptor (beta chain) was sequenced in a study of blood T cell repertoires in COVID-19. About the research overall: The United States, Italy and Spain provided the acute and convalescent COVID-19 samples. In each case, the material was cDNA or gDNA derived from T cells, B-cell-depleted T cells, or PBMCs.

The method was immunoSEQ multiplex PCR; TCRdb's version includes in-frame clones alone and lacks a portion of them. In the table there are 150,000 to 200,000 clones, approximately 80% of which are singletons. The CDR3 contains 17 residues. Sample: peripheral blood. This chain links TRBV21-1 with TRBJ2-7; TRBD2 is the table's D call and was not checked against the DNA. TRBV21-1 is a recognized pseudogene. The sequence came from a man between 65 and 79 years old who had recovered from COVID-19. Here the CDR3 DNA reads TGTGCCAGCAGCAAATTTCCCACAACTAGCGGGAGTCGCGAGCAGTACTTC. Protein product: CASSKFPTTSGSREQYF.